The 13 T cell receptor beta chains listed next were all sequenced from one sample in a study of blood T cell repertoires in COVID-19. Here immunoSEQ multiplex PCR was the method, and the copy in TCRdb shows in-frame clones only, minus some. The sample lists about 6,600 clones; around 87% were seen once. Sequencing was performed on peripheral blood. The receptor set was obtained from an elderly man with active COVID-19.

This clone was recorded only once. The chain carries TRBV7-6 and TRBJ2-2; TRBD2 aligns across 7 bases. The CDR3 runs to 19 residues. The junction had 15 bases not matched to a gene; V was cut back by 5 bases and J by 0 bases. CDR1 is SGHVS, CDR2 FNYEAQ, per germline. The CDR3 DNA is TGTGCCAGCAGCCTTCTCGGGGCGGCAAGCGGGACGAACACCGGGGAGCTGTTTTTT. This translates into CASSLLGAASGTNTGELFF.

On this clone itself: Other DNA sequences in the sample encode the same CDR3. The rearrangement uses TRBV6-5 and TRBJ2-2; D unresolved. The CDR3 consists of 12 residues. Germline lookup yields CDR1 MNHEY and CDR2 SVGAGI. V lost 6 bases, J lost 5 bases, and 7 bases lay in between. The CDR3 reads CASRTGTGELFF. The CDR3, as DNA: TGTGCCAGCAGGACCGGGACCGGGGAGCTGTTTTTT.

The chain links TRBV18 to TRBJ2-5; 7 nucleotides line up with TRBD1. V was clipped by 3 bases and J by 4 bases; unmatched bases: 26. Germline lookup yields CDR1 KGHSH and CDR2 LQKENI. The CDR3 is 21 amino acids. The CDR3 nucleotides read TGTGCCAGCTCACCGAAAGAGGGGGCGCTCGGCATGGCATGGGTAAGAGAGACCCAGTACTTC. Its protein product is CASSPKEGALGMAWVRETQYF.

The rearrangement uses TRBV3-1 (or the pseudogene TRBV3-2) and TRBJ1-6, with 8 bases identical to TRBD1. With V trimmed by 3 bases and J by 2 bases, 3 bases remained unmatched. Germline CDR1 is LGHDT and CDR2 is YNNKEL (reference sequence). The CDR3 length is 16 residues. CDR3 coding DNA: TGTGCCAGCAGCCAGGGACAGGCCCCCTATAATTCACCCCTCCACTTT. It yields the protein CASSQGQAPYNSPLHF.

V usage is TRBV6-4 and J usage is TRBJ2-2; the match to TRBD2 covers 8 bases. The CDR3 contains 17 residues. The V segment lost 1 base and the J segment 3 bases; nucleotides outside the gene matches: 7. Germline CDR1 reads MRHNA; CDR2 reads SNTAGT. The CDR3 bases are TGTGCCAGCAGTGACTTGCCCCGGGAGGGGTACACCGGGGAGCTGTTTTTT. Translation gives CASSDLPREGYTGELFF.

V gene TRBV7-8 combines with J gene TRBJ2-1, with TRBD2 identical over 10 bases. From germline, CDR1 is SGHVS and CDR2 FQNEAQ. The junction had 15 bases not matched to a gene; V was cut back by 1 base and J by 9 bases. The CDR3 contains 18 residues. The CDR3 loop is CASSLVVGLKREGVEQFF. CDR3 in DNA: TGTGCCAGCAGCTTAGTGGTGGGGCTAAAGCGGGAGGGCGTTGAGCAGTTCTTC.

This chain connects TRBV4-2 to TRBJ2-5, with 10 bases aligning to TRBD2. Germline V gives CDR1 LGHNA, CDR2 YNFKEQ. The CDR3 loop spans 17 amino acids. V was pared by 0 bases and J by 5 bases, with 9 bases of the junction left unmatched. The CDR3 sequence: CASSQDMMASGSETQYF. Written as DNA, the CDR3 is TGTGCCAGCAGCCAAGATATGATGGCTAGCGGGAGTGAGACCCAGTACTTC.

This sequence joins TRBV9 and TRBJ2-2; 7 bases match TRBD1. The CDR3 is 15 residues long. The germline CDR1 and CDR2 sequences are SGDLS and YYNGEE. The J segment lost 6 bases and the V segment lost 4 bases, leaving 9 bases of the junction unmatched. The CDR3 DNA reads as TGTGCCAGCAGCACAGACAGGGAGTTCGCCGGGGAGCTGTTTTTT. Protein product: CASSTDREFAGELFF.

CDR3 loop: CSARNVGRQYF. The CDR3 bases are TGCAGTGCCCGAAATGTGGGGCGCCAGTACTTC. This rearrangement joins TRBV20-1 to TRBJ2-7; TRBD1 is a possible D gene (5 bases). V lost 6 bases, J lost 10 bases, and 16 bases lay in between. This CDR3 spans 11 amino acids. Germline CDR1 and CDR2: DFQATT and SNEGSKA (reference sequence).

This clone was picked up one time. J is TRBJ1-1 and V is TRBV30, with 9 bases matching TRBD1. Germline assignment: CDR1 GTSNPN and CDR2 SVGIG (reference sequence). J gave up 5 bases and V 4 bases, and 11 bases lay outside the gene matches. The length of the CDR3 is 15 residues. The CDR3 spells CAWTNRGRGSTEAFF. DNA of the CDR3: TGTGCCTGGACTAACAGGGGGCGAGGGTCTACTGAAGCTTTCTTT.

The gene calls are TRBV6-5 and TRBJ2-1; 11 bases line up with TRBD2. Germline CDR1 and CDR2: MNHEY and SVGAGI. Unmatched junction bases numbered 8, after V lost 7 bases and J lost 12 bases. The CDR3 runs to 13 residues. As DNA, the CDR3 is TGTGCCAGCAAGCTAGCGGGAGGAAAACGGCAGTTCTTC. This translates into CASKLAGGKRQFF.

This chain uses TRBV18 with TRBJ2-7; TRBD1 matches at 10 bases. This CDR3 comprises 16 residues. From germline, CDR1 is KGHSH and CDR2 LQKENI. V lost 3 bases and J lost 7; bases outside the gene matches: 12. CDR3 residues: CASSPGQGTSTGEQYF. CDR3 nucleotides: TGTGCCAGCTCACCGGGACAGGGGACCTCTACGGGGGAGCAGTACTTC.

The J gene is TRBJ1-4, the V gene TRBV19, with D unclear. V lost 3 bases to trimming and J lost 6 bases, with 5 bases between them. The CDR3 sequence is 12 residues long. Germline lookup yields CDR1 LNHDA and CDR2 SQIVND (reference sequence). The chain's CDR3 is CASSIPYEKLFF. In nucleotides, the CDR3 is TGTGCCAGTAGTATCCCTTATGAAAAACTGTTTTTT.